The TCR beta chain described here comes from a study of blood T cell repertoires in COVID-19. Study context: The analysed material was cDNA or gDNA that came from T cells, B-cell-depleted T cells, or PBMCs.

Germline loops: CDR1 KGHSH, CDR2 LQKENI. The CDR3 loop spans 15 amino acids. Unmatched junction bases numbered 6, after V lost 2 bases and J lost 3 bases. Repertoires were generated with immunoSEQ multiplex PCR, while TCRdb's copy carries only in-frame clones and drops some. The table records some 460,000 clones, around 89% of them present only once. The receptor comes from a woman aged 30 to 39 with acute or convalescent COVID-19. The chain couples TRBV18 to TRBJ1-2; 7 bases agree with TRBD1. The specimen was peripheral blood. CDR3 protein: CASSPTTGRDYGYTF. The CDR3 DNA sequence: TGTGCCAGCTCACCAACGACAGGGCGAGACTATGGCTACACCTTC.